This TCR beta chain was sequenced during a study of CD8 T cells in Susac syndrome. V gave up 0 bases and J gave up 3 bases; unmatched junction bases: 8. Germline V gene lookup returns CDR1 MNHEY and CDR2 SVGEGT. This CDR3 has 16 residues. The RNA input was 0.5 to 1 ug, and it was reverse transcribed with random hexamers. The CDR3 of TCR beta was amplified by immunoSEQ multiplex PCR across 54 Vbeta and 13 Jbeta. Using its own MiXCR run on the immunoSEQ multiplex PCR reads, TCRdb lists one record per CDR3 protein. The sample consists of 150,000 to 180,000 distinct CDR3 sequences, nearly 97% of them appearing once. CD8+ and CD4+ blood T cells underwent TCR beta sequencing.

This clonotype was sampled from a human donor with multiple sclerosis. J is TRBJ2-7 and V is TRBV6-2 or TRBV6-3; 7 bases match TRBD1. The sample comprised CD8+ T cells from PBMCs. CDR3 protein: CASSYSIVDRDYEQYV. CDR3 sequence (DNA): TGTGCCAGCAGTTACTCGATAGTTGACAGGGACTACGAGCAGTACGTC.